This TCR beta chain stems from a study of chemoradiotherapy in HPV16-positive cancers. Study-wide background: Candidate HPV-specific T-cell clones and common TCR motifs came from functional assays in a couple of HPV16-positive patients.

Germline V CDR1 and CDR2: SQVTM, ANQGSEA. The V gene lost 7 bases and the J gene lost 4 bases, with 13 bases spanning the gap. The CDR3 runs to 13 residues. On this clone: Its antigen is not known.

The assay was immunoSEQ multiplex PCR, and TCRdb's table has in-frame clones only and misses some. The sample comprises some 14,000 clones, about 92% of which are singletons, and around 4.5% rests with the top ten. Study-level points and caveats: Candidate HPV-specific clones and E7-related TCR motifs grew in tumor during treatment. The functional HPV-specific definition rests on just a couple of HPV16-positive patients.

Samples were taken several times over chemoradiotherapy. The sample was tumor tissue, taken from a patient who underwent chemoradiotherapy. The TCR originated in a human donor with HPV-associated anogenital cancer. The chain recombines TRBV29-1 with TRBJ2-2; the D gene is possibly TRBD2 (5 bases). This CDR3 reads CSARREGTGELFF. The CDR3 bases are TGCAGCGCCCGACGGGAAGGCACCGGGGAGCTGTTTTTT.